A single sample gave rise to the 3 T cell receptor beta chains below, sequenced in a study of cytomegalovirus exposure and HLA in healthy donors. Vbeta (60) and Jbeta (13) primers were used in the PCR. The repertoire was sequenced with immunoSEQ multiplex PCR; TCRdb's copy has only in-frame clones and lacks some. The table shows 200,000 to 250,000 clones, with roughly 79% occurring only once. The specimen was PBMCs. The receptors shown here come from a woman between 35 and 50 years old in good health and CMV-seronegative.

The rearrangement links TRBV7-3 to TRBJ2-7, with D perhaps matching TRBD2 (6 bases). The length of the CDR3 is 14 residues. Trimming shortened V by 1 base and J by 5 bases, and 12 bases separated the two germline ends. Per the germline V gene, CDR1 is SGHTA and CDR2 is FQGTGA. CDR3 protein: CASSLKGGYDEQYF. The CDR3 DNA reads as TGTGCCAGCAGCTTAAAAGGAGGGTACGACGAGCAGTACTTC.

J is TRBJ1-5 and V is TRBV18; a weak D match, TRBD1 (6 bases). The germline V gene has CDR1 KGHSH and CDR2 LQKENI. Trimming took off 2 bases at V and 11 bases at J, with 16 bases between the two ends. The CDR3 spans 14 residues. CDR3 residues: CASSPDRRVGAQHF. The CDR3 DNA follows: TGTGCCAGCTCACCAGACAGGCGCGTCGGGGCCCAGCATTTT.

V usage is TRBV11-3 and J usage is TRBJ1-3; D is undetermined. V lost 1 base and J 0 bases, leaving 10 bases between the germline ends. This CDR3 region has 16 residues. The V gene's germline CDR1 is SGHNT and CDR2 YENEEA. CDR3: CASSLVSAYSGNTIYF. The CDR3 region has the DNA TGTGCCAGCAGCTTAGTTTCTGCGTACTCTGGAAACACCATATATTTT.